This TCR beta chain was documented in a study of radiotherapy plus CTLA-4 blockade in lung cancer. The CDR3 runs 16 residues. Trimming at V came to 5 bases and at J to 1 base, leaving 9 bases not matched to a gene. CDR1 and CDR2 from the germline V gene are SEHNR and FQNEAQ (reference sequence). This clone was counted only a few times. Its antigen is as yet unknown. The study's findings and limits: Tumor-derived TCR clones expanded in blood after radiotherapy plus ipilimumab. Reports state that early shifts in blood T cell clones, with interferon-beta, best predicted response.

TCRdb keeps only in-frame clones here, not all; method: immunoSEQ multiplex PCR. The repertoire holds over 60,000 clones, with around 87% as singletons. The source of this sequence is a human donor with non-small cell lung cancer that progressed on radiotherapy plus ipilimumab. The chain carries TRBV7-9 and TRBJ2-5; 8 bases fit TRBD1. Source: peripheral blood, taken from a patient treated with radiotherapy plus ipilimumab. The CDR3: CASSGARDRGQETQYF. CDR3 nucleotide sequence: TGTGCCAGCAGCGGTGCTAGAGACAGGGGCCAAGAGACCCAGTACTTC.